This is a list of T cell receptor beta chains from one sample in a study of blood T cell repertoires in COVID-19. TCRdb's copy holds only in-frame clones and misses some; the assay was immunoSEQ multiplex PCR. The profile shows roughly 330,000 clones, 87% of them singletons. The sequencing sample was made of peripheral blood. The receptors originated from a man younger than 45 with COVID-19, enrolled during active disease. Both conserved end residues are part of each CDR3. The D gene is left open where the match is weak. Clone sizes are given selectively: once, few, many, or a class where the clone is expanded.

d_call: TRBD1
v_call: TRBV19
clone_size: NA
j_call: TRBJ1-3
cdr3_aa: CASSTDRASGNTIYF
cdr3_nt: TGTGCCAGTAGTACCGACAGGGCATCAGGAAACACCATATATTTT

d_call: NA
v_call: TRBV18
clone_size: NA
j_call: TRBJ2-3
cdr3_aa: CASSPPWDFSTDTQYF
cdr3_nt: TGTGCCAGCTCACCACCTTGGGACTTTAGCACAGATACGCAGTATTTT

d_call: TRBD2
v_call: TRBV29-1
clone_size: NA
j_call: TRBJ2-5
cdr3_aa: CSVGRGASGIKETQYF
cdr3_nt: TGCAGCGTCGGAAGGGGGGCTAGCGGGATCAAGGAGACCCAGTACTTC

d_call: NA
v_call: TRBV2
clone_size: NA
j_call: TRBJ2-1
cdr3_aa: CASSGVNEQFF
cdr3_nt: TGTGCCAGCAGTGGAGTAAATGAGCAGTTCTTC

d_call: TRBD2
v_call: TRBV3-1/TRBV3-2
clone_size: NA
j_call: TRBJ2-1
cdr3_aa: CASSRGEGLSYNEQFF
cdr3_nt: TGTGCCAGCAGCCGGGGGGAGGGGCTCTCCTACAATGAGCAGTTCTTC

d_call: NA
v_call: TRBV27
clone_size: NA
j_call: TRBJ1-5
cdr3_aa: CASSLAGLGGQPQHF
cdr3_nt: TGTGCCAGCAGTTTAGCAGGGCTGGGAGGGCAGCCCCAGCATTTT

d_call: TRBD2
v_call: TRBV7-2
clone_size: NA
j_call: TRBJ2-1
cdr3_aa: CASGLTSGTYNEQFF
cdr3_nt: TGTGCCAGCGGATTGACTAGCGGGACCTACAATGAGCAGTTCTTC

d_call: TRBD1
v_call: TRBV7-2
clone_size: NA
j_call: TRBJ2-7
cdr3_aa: CASSLGSGQTYEQYF
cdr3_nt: TGTGCCAGCAGCTTAGGTTCGGGACAGACCTACGAGCAGTACTTC

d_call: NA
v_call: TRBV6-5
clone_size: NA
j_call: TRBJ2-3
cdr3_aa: CGSRLSPRTDTQYF
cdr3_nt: TGTGGCAGCCGACTATCACCACGCACAGATACGCAGTATTTT

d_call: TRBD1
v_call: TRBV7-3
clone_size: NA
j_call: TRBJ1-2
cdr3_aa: CASSSHQEGTGGGYTF
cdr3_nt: TGTGCCAGCAGCTCCCATCAGGAAGGGACAGGGGGTGGCTACACCTTC

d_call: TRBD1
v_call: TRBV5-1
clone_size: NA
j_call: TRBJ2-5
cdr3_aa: CASSLALVAGGDLRAGETQYF
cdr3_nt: TGCGCCAGCAGCTTGGCCTTGGTGGCAGGGGGCGACCTCAGGGCGGGAGAGACCCAGTACTTC

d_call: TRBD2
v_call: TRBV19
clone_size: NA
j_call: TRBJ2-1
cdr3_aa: CASSYGTTYNEQFF
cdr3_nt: TGTGCCAGTAGCTATGGGACTACCTACAATGAGCAGTTCTTC

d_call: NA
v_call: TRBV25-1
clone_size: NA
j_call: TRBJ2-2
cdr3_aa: CASSSQQRTEANTGELFF
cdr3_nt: TGTGCCAGCAGTAGCCAACAACGGACAGAAGCGAACACCGGGGAGCTGTTTTTT

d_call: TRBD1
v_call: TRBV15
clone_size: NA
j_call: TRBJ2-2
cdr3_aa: CATSTGTGVIGELFF
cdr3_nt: TGTGCCACCAGCACCGGGACAGGGGTAATCGGGGAGCTGTTTTTT

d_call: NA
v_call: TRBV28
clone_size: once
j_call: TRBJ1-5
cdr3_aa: CASSLTRTYSNQPQHF
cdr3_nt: TGTGCCAGCAGTTTAACTCGGACATATAGCAATCAGCCCCAGCATTTT

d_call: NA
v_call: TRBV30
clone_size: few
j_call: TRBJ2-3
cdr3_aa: CAWSKGFSTDTQYF
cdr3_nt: TGTGCCTGGAGTAAGGGGTTTAGCACAGATACGCAGTATTTT

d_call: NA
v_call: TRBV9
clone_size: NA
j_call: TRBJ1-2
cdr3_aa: CASSVRDTYNYGYTF
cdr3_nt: TGTGCCAGCAGCGTCCGGGACACTTATAACTATGGCTACACCTTC

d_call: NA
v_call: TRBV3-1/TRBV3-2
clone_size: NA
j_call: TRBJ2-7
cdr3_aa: CASSQVREQYF
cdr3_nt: TGTGCCAGCAGCCAAGTTCGCGAGCAGTACTTC

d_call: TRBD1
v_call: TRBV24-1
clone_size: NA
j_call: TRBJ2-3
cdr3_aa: CATSDLPGGGTDTQYF
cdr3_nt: TGTGCCACCAGTGATTTGCCAGGGGGCGGCACAGATACGCAGTATTTT

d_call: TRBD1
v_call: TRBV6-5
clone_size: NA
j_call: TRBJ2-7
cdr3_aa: CASNPMTGLGYEQYF
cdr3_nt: TGTGCCAGCAACCCAATGACAGGGTTGGGCTACGAGCAGTACTTC

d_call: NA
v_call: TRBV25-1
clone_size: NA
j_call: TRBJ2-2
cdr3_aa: CASSEYWRDTGELFF
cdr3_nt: TGTGCCAGCAGTGAATATTGGAGGGACACCGGGGAGCTGTTTTTT

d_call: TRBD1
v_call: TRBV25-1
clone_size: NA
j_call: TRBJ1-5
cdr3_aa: CASSQTGGNQPQHF
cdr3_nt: TGTGCCAGCAGTCAGACAGGGGGCAATCAGCCCCAGCATTTT

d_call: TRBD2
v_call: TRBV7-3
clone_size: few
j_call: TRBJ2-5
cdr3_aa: CASSLLAGGQETQYF
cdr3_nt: TGTGCCAGCAGCTTACTAGCGGGGGGCCAAGAGACCCAGTACTTC

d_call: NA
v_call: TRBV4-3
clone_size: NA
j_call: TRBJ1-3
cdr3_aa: CASSQDGLVSGNTIYF
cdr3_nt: TGCGCCAGCAGCCAAGACGGGTTGGTCTCTGGAAACACCATATATTTT

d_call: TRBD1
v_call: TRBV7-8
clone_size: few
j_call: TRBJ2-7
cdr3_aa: CASSHHPGTVPSYEQYF
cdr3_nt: TGTGCCAGCAGCCATCATCCCGGGACAGTACCCTCCTACGAGCAGTACTTC

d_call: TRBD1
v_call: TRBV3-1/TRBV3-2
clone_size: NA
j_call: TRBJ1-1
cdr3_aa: CASSRGTGLTEAFF
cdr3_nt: TGTGCCAGCAGTCGTGGGACAGGGCTCACTGAAGCTTTCTTT

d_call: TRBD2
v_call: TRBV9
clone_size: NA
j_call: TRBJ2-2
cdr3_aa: CASSPGRGKTGELFF
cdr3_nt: TGTGCCAGCAGCCCGGGGAGGGGAAAGACCGGGGAGCTGTTTTTT

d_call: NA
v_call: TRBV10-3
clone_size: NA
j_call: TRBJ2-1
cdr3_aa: CAISDPKLGQFF
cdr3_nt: TGTGCCATCAGTGACCCCAAACTAGGGCAGTTCTTC

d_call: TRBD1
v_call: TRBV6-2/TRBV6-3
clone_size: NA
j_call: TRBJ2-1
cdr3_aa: CASSYEGGQNIPNEQFF
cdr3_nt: TGTGCCAGCAGTTACGAAGGGGGCCAGAACATCCCCAATGAGCAGTTCTTC

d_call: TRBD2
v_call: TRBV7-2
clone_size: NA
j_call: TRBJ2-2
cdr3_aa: CASSLALLAGGGGELFF
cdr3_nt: TGTGCCAGCAGCTTAGCCCTCCTAGCGGGGGGGGGCGGGGAGCTGTTTTTT

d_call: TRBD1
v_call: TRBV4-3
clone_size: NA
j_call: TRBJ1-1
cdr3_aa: CASSQEGTGGGSTEAFF
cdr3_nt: TGCGCCAGCAGCCAAGAGGGGACAGGGGGAGGTAGTACTGAAGCTTTCTTT

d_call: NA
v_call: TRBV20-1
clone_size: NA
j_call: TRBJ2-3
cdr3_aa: CSATITDTQYF
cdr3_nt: TGCAGTGCTACTATCACAGATACGCAGTATTTT

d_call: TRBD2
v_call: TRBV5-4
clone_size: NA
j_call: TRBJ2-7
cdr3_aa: CASSFRAGGSYEQYF
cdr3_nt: TGTGCCAGCAGCTTTAGGGCGGGAGGGTCCTACGAGCAGTACTTC

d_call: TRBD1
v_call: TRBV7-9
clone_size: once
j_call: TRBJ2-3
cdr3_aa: CASSSRQGATDTQYF
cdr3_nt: TGTGCCAGCAGCTCCAGACAGGGGGCAACAGATACGCAGTATTTT

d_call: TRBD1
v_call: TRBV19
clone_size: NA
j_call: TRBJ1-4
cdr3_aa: CASNPLGQGNEKLFF
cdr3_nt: TGTGCCAGTAACCCCCTGGGACAGGGAAATGAAAAACTGTTTTTT

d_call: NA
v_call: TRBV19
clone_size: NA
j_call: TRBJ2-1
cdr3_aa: CASSYRLEEGYNEQFF
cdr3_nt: TGTGCCAGTAGTTACAGACTAGAAGAGGGGTACAATGAGCAGTTCTTC

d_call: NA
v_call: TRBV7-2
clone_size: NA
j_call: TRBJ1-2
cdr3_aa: CASSLVRGYGYTF
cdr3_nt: TGTGCCAGCAGCTTAGTCCGGGGATATGGCTACACCTTC

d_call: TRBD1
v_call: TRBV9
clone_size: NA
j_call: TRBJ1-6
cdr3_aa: CASSVVEGAPHNSPLHF
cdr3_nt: TGTGCCAGCAGCGTAGTGGAGGGGGCGCCTCATAATTCACCCCTCCACTTT

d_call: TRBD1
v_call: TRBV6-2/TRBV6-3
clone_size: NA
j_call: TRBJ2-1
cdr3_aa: CASSRDRREEQFF
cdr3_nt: TGTGCCAGCAGTAGGGACAGGCGGGAAGAGCAGTTCTTC

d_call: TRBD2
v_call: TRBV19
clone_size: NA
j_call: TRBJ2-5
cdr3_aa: CASSPRTSGETQYF
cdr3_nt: TGTGCCAGTAGTCCCCGGACTAGCGGAGAGACCCAGTACTTC

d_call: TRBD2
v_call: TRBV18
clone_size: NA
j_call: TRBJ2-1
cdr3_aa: CASSSGLAGGEQFF
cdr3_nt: TGTGCCAGCTCATCCGGACTAGCGGGAGGTGAGCAGTTCTTC

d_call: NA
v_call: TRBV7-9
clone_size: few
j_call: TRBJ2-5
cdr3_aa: CASSLEGGTQYF
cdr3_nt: TGTGCCAGCAGCTTAGAAGGGGGGACCCAGTACTTC

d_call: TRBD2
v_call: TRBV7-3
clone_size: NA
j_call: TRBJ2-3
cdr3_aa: CASSRSAGLGGDTQYF
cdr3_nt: TGTGCCAGCAGCCGGTCAGCGGGACTTGGTGGAGATACGCAGTATTTT

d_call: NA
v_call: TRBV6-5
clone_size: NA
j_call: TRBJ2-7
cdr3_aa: CASRRSGWSYEQYF
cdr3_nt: TGTGCCAGCAGACGATCAGGGTGGTCCTACGAGCAGTACTTC

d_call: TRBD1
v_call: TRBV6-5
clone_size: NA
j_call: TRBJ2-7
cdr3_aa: CASSSGTASYEQYF
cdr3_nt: TGTGCCAGCAGCTCCGGGACAGCGAGTTACGAGCAGTACTTC

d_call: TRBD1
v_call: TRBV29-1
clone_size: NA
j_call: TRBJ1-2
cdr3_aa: CSVETGQGEGYTF
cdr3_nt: TGCAGCGTTGAGACGGGACAGGGGGAAGGCTACACCTTC

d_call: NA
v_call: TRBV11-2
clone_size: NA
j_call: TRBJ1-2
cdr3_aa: CASSLGYVAHGYTF
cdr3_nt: TGTGCCAGCAGCTTAGGCTACGTTGCCCATGGCTACACCTTC

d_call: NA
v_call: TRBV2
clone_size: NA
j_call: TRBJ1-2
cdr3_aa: CASSDRVTNYGYTF
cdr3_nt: TGTGCCAGCAGTGACAGGGTAACTAACTATGGCTACACCTTC

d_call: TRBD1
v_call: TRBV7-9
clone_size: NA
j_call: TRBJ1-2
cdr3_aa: CASSRSTGTVHMPGYTF
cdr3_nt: TGTGCCAGCAGCCGTTCGACCGGGACAGTACACATGCCGGGCTACACCTTC

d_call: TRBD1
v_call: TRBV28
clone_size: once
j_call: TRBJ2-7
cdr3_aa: CASSKGTGGPPPLPLEQYF
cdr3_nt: TGTGCCAGCAGTAAAGGGACAGGGGGTCCCCCACCCCTTCCCCTCGAGCAGTACTTC

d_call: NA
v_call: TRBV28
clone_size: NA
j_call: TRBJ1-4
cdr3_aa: CASSLRGGDEKLFF
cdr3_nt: TGTGCCAGCAGTTTAAGGGGGGGAGATGAAAAACTGTTTTTT

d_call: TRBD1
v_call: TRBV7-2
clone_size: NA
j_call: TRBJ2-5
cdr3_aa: CASSRDRGRQETQYF
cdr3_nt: TGTGCCAGCAGCCGGGACAGGGGACGGCAAGAGACCCAGTACTTC

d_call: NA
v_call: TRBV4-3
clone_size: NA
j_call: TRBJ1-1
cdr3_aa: CASSQGGGQSEAFF
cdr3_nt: TGCGCCAGCAGCCAAGGGGGTGGACAGAGTGAAGCTTTCTTT

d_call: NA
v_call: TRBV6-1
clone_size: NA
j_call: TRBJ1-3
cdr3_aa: CASSEVEGNTIYF
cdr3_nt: TGTGCCAGCAGTGAAGTAGAGGGAAACACCATATATTTT

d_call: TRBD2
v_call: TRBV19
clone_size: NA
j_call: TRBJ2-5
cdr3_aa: CASSPHYTSGGAGETQYF
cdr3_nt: TGTGCCAGTAGTCCCCACTATACTAGCGGGGGGGCGGGAGAGACCCAGTACTTC

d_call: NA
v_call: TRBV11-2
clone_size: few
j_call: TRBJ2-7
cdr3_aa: CASSLGAGDEQYF
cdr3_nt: TGTGCCAGCAGCCTCGGAGCTGGAGACGAGCAGTACTTC

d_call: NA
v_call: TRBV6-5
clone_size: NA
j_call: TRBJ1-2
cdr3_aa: CASSYSFAGNGYTF
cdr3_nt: TGTGCCAGCAGTTACTCGTTCGCAGGGAACGGCTACACCTTC

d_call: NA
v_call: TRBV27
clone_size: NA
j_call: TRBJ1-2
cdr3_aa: CASSLSGTNYGYTF
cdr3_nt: TGTGCCAGCAGTTTAAGTGGGACAAACTATGGCTACACCTTC